One and the same sample provided the 25 T cell receptor beta chains below, sequenced in a study of PD-L1 blockade in urothelial cancer. Time point indicated: peripheral blood 6 weeks after treatment start. Using immunoSEQ multiplex PCR, the repertoire was profiled, and TCRdb retains in-frame clones only, with some absent. The sample consists of 120,000 or so clones, 86% of them appearing once. Specimen: PBMCs, collected around atezolizumab (anti-PD-L1) treatment. The receptors were gathered from a man aged 45-65 years with urothelial cancer.

In DNA, the CDR3 is TGTGCCAGTAGTCGTACCACAGGGTTTTTTGGCTACACCTTC. This gives the protein CASSRTTGFFGYTF. The V call is TRBV19, the J call TRBJ1-2; TRBD1 might be the D (6 bases). There are 14 residues in the CDR3. V lost 5 bases and J 7 bases, leaving 17 bases between the germline ends. Per germline, CDR1 LNHDA and CDR2 SQIVND (reference sequence).

V usage is TRBV5-1 and J usage is TRBJ1-2, with 7 bases matching TRBD1. V gave up 7 bases and J gave up 2 bases; unmatched junction bases: 5. The CDR3 is 13 residues long. Per germline, CDR1 SGHRS and CDR2 YFSETQ. The CDR3 nucleotides are TGCGCCAGCCGAGACAGGGTAAACTATGGCTACACCTTC. Translation: CASRDRVNYGYTF.

This clone was detected only a few times. This chain joins TRBV11-2 and TRBJ2-7; 9 bases line up with TRBD2. The germline V gene has CDR1 SGHAT and CDR2 FQNNGV. There are 17 residues in the CDR3. Trimming at V came to 1 base and at J to 0 bases, leaving 7 bases not matched to a gene. The CDR3 protein is CASSLAAGGISSYEQYF. For the CDR3, the DNA is TGTGCCAGCAGCTTAGCCGCGGGAGGGATTAGCTCCTACGAGCAGTACTTC.

This sequence joins TRBV13 and TRBJ2-7; 11 nucleotides agree with TRBD1. CDR1 PRHDT and CDR2 FYEKMQ come from the germline V gene (reference sequence). With 6 bases clipped from V and 7 bases from J, the junction kept 8 bases outside the gene matches. The CDR3 has 14 residues. The CDR3 region is CASRRGQGALEQYF. The CDR3 DNA is TGTGCCAGCAGACGCGGACAGGGGGCGCTTGAGCAGTACTTC.

The chain carries TRBV27 and TRBJ1-1, with 8 bases lining up with TRBD1. The germline V gene encodes CDR1 MNHEY and CDR2 SMNVEV (reference sequence). V lost 4 bases to trimming and J lost 4 bases; unmatched junction nucleotides: 5. This CDR3 is 14 amino acids long. The CDR3 spells CASSSSDRGTEAFF. CDR3 in DNA: TGTGCCAGCAGTTCCTCCGACAGGGGCACTGAAGCTTTCTTT.

V is TRBV15 and J is TRBJ2-7; 8 bases are a match to TRBD1. This CDR3 is 15 amino acids long. J was trimmed by 5 bases and V by 1 base; bases with no gene match: 7. Germline loops: CDR1 LNHNV, CDR2 YYDKDF (reference sequence). The CDR3 loop reads CATSRGTGGLDEQYF. The CDR3 coding sequence is TGTGCCACCAGCAGAGGAACAGGGGGATTGGACGAGCAGTACTTC.

The chain joins TRBV29-1 to TRBJ2-5, with D possibly being TRBD1 (6 bases). V was cut by 4 bases and J by 5 bases, with 11 bases left in between. Germline CDR1 SQVTM, CDR2 ANQGSEA. The CDR3 totals 12 residues. CDR3 nucleotide sequence: TGCAGCGTTGGTGGGCAGGGGGAGACCCAGTACTTC. Translation: CSVGGQGETQYF.

This clone was found once. The chain recombines TRBV19 with TRBJ2-2; D remains unclear. This CDR3 comprises 15 residues. Germline-derived CDR1 and CDR2 are LNHDA and SQIVND (reference sequence). V shed 6 bases and J shed 2 bases, with 13 bases lying between them. The CDR3 DNA reads as TGTGCCAGTAGCTCACTCCTGACAAACACCGGGGAGCTGTTTTTT. Amino acids: CASSSLLTNTGELFF.

This clone was counted a single time. The chain is built from TRBV4-1 and TRBJ2-1; D perhaps matches TRBD2 (5 bases). The CDR3 has 15 residues. Trimming cost V 1 base and J 2 bases, with 9 bases left between them. Germline-derived CDR1 and CDR2 are MGHRA and YSYEKL. Here the CDR3 reads CASSQGLLTYNEQFF. Written as DNA, the CDR3 is TGCGCCAGCAGCCAAGGACTACTAACCTACAATGAGCAGTTCTTC.

The rearrangement links TRBV29-1 to TRBJ2-1, with unresolved D. Germline CDR1 SQVTM, CDR2 ANQGSEA. V lost 0 bases and J lost 5, with 17 bases in between. The CDR3 has 16 amino acids. The CDR3 loop reads CSVEDEVDVVHNEQFF. The CDR3 DNA follows: TGCAGCGTTGAAGATGAGGTTGATGTAGTCCACAATGAGCAGTTCTTC.

V gene TRBV11-2 combines with J gene TRBJ2-7; 8 nucleotides line up with TRBD2. CDR3 size: 12 residues. The V gene end was trimmed by 8 bases and the J gene end by 6 bases; junction bases not matched to a gene: 6. Germline assignment: CDR1 SGHAT and CDR2 FQNNGV. The CDR3 DNA reads TGTGCCAGCCAGGGACTAGTAGGCGAGCAGTACTTC. The encoded protein is CASQGLVGEQYF.

V and J are TRBV27 and TRBJ2-1; D not resolved. The length of the CDR3 is 16 residues. In germline, CDR1 is MNHEY, CDR2 SMNVEV (reference sequence). Deletions cut 6 bases from V and 7 bases from J, with 22 bases between. The CDR3: CASRRALLDGLNEQFF. In DNA, the CDR3 is TGTGCCAGCAGACGTGCGCTTTTAGATGGTTTGAATGAGCAGTTCTTC.

The V gene is TRBV15, the J gene TRBJ2-4; D call uncertain. The CDR3 covers 17 residues. Trimming cost V 2 bases and J 0 bases, with 14 bases left between them. Germline lookup yields CDR1 LNHNV and CDR2 YYDKDF (reference sequence). The CDR3 bases are TGTGCCACCAGCAGACAAATTACTACTCTAGCCAAAAACATTCAGTACTTC. Translated, it gives CATSRQITTLAKNIQYF.

To note about this clone: Other DNA sequences in the sample encode the same CDR3. The chain uses TRBV5-1 and TRBJ2-7, with TRBD1 matching 8 bases. CDR3 length equals 17 residues. With 0 bases clipped from V and 0 bases from J, the junction kept 8 bases outside the gene matches. The germline V gene has CDR1 SGHRS and CDR2 YFSETQ. CDR3 DNA sequence: TGCGCCAGCAGCTTGGATGGGGTGGGGACAGGCTCCTACGAGCAGTACTTC. Its protein is CASSLDGVGTGSYEQYF.

This clone appeared a single time. The J gene is TRBJ2-2, the V gene TRBV5-1, with a weak D call TRBD2 (5 bases). This CDR3 region has 16 residues. Germline V gene data show CDR1 as SGHRS and CDR2 as YFSETQ. Trimming took off 6 bases at V and 5 bases at J, with 20 bases between the two ends. The DNA for the CDR3 is TGCGCCAGCAATTATGTAGCGCGCCTCAAGACCGGGGAGCTGTTTTTT. This sequence encodes CASNYVARLKTGELFF.

CDR3 bases: TGTGCCACCGGGGGGACTACGGAAGGAAACACCATATATTTT. It encodes CATGGTTEGNTIYF. The chain is built from TRBV6-6 and TRBJ1-3; a possible D gene is TRBD1 (5 bases). The CDR3 has 14 amino acids. Trimming took 10 bases from V and 4 from J, leaving 17 bases between them. Germline V lookup: CDR1 MNHNY, CDR2 SVGAGI (reference sequence).

This clone has a handful of counts. V usage is TRBV10-3 and J usage is TRBJ1-1, with D perhaps matching TRBD1 (5 bases). The CDR3 sequence is 13 residues long. The germline V gene has CDR1 ENHRY and CDR2 SYGVKD. Trimming stripped 6 bases from V and 2 bases from J, with 10 bases between. The CDR3 coding sequence is TGTGCCATCAGGAGCAGGGTTAACACTGAAGCTTTCTTT. Protein: CAIRSRVNTEAFF.

The V call is TRBV7-9, the J call TRBJ2-3, with 7 bases that match TRBD2. Germline V gene lookup returns CDR1 SEHNR and CDR2 FQNEAQ (reference sequence). After removal of 5 bases from V and 4 bases from J, the junction contained 6 bases not matched to a gene. This CDR3 comprises 14 residues. CDR3 DNA: TGTGCCAGCAGCGTCAGGGCGGGGGCAGATACGCAGTATTTT. Translation gives CASSVRAGADTQYF.

The chain couples TRBV7-2 to TRBJ2-1; D perhaps matches TRBD2 (6 bases). The germline CDR1 and CDR2 sequences are SGHTA and FQGNSA. The V gene lost 1 base and the J gene lost 5 bases, with 9 bases spanning the gap. The CDR3 contains 14 residues. CDR3 coding DNA: TGTGCCAGCAGCTTAGGACTAGGAAACAATGAGCAGTTCTTC. Amino acid sequence: CASSLGLGNNEQFF. The full variable domain, in which reference TRBV7-2 and TRBJ2-1 provide the parts outside the CDR3, is GAGVSQSPSNKVTEKGKDVELRCDPISGHTALYWYRQSLGQGLEFLIYFQGNSAPDKSGLPSDRFSAERTGGSVSTLTIQRTQQEDSAVYLCASSLGLGNNEQFFGPGTRLTVL.

The chain has TRBV28 and TRBJ2-2; the match to TRBD2 covers 12 bases. The V gene end was trimmed by 8 bases and the J gene end by 8 bases; junction bases not matched to a gene: 9. CDR1 is MDHEN, CDR2 SYDVKM, per germline. The CDR3 runs to 15 residues. The CDR3 bases are TGTGCCAGCTTTAGGACTAGCGGGGCTTCGGGGGAGCTGTTTTTT. Translating it yields CASFRTSGASGELFF.

There are many counts of this clone. The chain has TRBV28 and TRBJ2-1; 10 bases agree with TRBD2. V lost 3 bases to trimming and J lost 4 bases; unmatched junction nucleotides: 3. The germline CDR1 and CDR2 sequences are MDHEN and SYDVKM. This CDR3 contains 15 residues. Here the CDR3 reads CASSLGTSAYNEQFF. The CDR3 DNA reads TGTGCCAGCAGTTTGGGGACTAGCGCTTACAATGAGCAGTTCTTC.

The chain employs TRBV5-1 and TRBJ2-7; tentative D call: TRBD2 (8 bases). Per germline, CDR1 SGHRS and CDR2 YFSETQ. The V end lost 4 bases, the J end lost 0 bases, and 14 bases lay between the germline ends. The CDR3 runs 15 residues. CDR3 in amino acids: CASSLTGTSSYEQYF. CDR3 coding DNA: TGCGCCAGCAGCCTGACAGGGACTAGCTCCTACGAGCAGTACTTC.

The genes are TRBV7-9 and TRBJ1-2, with D possibly TRBD1 on 5 matching bases. Germline loops: CDR1 SEHNR, CDR2 FQNEAQ (reference sequence). V shed 3 bases and J shed 6 bases, with 11 bases lying between them. The CDR3 length is 13 residues. For the CDR3, the DNA is TGTGCCAGCAGCTTTCGGCAGGGTCATGGCTACACCTTC. Translating it yields CASSFRQGHGYTF.

The chain has TRBV6-1 and TRBJ1-1, with TRBD1 matching 12 bases. The CDR3 consists of 13 residues. The ends lost 1 base at V and 11 bases at J; junction bases unmatched: 2. In germline, CDR1 is MNHNS, CDR2 SASEGT. The CDR3 region is CASSEGDRGLAFF. DNA of the CDR3: TGTGCCAGCAGTGAAGGGGACAGGGGGCTTGCTTTCTTT.

In its sample, this clone was seen once. The rearrangement uses TRBV29-1 and TRBJ2-1; TRBD2 aligns across 13 bases. V dropped 1 base and J dropped 8; count of bases not matched to a gene: 14. CDR1 SQVTM and CDR2 ANQGSEA come from the germline V gene. This CDR3 is built from 18 residues. CDR3 DNA: TGCAGCGTTGAAGGCGCGGCGACTAGCGGGAGGAGGACGGATGAGCAGTTCTTC. Amino acid sequence: CSVEGAATSGRRTDEQFF.